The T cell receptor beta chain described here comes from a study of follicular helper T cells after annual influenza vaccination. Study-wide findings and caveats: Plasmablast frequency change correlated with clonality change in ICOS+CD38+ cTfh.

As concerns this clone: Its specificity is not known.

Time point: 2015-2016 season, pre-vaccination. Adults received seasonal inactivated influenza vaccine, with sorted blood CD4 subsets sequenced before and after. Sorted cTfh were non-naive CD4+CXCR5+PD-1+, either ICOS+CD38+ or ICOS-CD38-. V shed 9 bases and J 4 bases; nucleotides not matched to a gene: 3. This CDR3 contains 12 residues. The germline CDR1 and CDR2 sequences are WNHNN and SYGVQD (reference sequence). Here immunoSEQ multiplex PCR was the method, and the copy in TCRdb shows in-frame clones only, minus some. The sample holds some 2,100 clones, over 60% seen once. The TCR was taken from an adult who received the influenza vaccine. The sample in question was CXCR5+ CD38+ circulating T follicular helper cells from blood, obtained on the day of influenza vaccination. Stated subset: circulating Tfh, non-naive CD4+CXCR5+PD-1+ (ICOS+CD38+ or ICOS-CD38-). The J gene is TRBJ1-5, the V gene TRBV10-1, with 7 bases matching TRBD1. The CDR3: CARTTGNQPQHF. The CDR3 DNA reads TGCGCCAGGACGACAGGGAATCAGCCCCAGCATTTT.